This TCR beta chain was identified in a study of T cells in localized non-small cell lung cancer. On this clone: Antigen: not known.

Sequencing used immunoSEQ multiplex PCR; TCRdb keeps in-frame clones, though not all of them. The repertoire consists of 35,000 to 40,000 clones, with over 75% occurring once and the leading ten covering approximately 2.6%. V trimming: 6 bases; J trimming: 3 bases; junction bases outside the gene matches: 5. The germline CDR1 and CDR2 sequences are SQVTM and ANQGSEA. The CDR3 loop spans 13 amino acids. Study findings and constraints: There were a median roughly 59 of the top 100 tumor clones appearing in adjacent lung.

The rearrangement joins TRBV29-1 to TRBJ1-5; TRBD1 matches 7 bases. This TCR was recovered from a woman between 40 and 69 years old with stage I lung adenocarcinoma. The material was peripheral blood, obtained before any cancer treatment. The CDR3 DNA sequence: TGCAGCGTAAGAGGACAGGACAATCAGCCCCAGCATTTT. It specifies CSVRGQDNQPQHF.